The subject of this entry is one T cell receptor (beta chain). Its antigen is not identified. The entry originates in a study of T cell responses to AZD1222 COVID-19 vaccine. V dropped 7 bases and J dropped 1 base, with 13 bases sitting between them. The germline gives CDR1 SQVTM, CDR2 ANQGSEA. This CDR3 comprises 13 residues. Study outcomes and limitations: The study identified only six AZD1222 recipients as seropositive at baseline. Dominant CD4 TCR responses targeted spike regions 160-218 and 743-854.

TCRdb's table, derived via immunoSEQ multiplex PCR, lists solely in-frame clones and lacks some. The sample includes some 20,000 clones, approximately 88% of them seen just once. The receptor was derived from an adult who received the AZD1222 COVID-19 vaccine. The rearrangement joins TRBV29-1 to TRBJ1-2; D is perhaps TRBD1 (6 bases). Sequenced here: peripheral blood, sampled 28 days after the second AZD1222 dose. The DNA for the CDR3 is TGCAGCGCCGTAGCGGACAGTAACTATGGCTACACCTTC. Its translation: CSAVADSNYGYTF.